This T cell receptor (beta chain) was sequenced during a study of blood T cell repertoires in COVID-19. The wider study: Both acute and convalescent COVID-19 samples were obtained from the United States, Italy and Spain. The analysed material was cDNA or gDNA that came from T cells, B-cell-depleted T cells, or PBMCs.

Original processing methods: Reference gene primers were amplified, and this amplification served to estimate nucleated cell counts. Produced via immunoSEQ multiplex PCR; TCRdb's table is partial and in-frame only. That table supplies the V and J calls and clone size; D and trimming were determined from the DNA. The sample carries fewer than 200,000 clones, 82% recorded once. The J segment lost 4 bases and the V segment lost 6 bases, leaving 6 bases of the junction unmatched. Germline V gene data show CDR1 as SGHNT and CDR2 as YYREEE (reference sequence). The CDR3 is 14 residues long. It was during active infection that Seattle patients were enrolled and then longitudinally followed.

The sequence came from a woman aged 60-70 years with COVID-19, enrolled during active disease. The sequencing input was peripheral blood. This chain joins TRBV5-4 and TRBJ2-7, with 11 bases identical to TRBD2. Here the CDR3 reads CASTLAGGGYEQYF. CDR3 nucleotide sequence: TGTGCCAGCACCCTAGCGGGAGGCGGATACGAGCAGTACTTC.